The T cell receptor (beta chain) described here comes from a study of PD-1 blockade in classical Hodgkin lymphoma (TCRdb year 2020). About the full investigation: Nivolumab dosing was 3 mg/kg intravenously every 2 weeks, continuing until either disease progression or unacceptable toxicity. To define a peripheral blood immune signature of response to PD-1 blockade in classical Hodgkin lymphoma, the study combined TCR beta sequencing with CyTOF.

Overall results and qualifications from the work: By C4D1, a significant rise was seen in CD4+ TCR diversity but not in CD8+ TCR diversity (p=0.0027 vs p=0.16), and the rise was most apparent among complete responders (p=0.02). The study was restricted to a single clinical trial cohort, and the causes of repertoire differences, possibly disease activity or prior therapy, were left undefined. Lower diversity was seen in patients whose nivolumab began less than 1 year after ASCT, and these patients were left out of later analyses so that immune reconstitution would not confound the results. Baseline TCR diversity was reported to be lower in newly diagnosed patients than in healthy donors, and even lower in relapsed/refractory patients. Baseline diversity similar to that of newly diagnosed patients was observed in trial patients achieving complete response, whereas significantly lower diversity was observed in partial responders and progressors.

Here V drops 0 bases and J drops 2 bases, and the junction holds 3 bases not matched to any gene. Sequences SGHNT (CDR1) and YYREEE (CDR2) are obtained from the germline V gene (reference sequence). Inclusive of the bounding cysteine and phenylalanine, the CDR3 is 17 residues long. Just the 51-base CDR3 DNA is kept, in frame starting at base 1. Notes on this clone: This receptor's antigen is unknown. Per-nucleotide qualities are absent, and no much larger clonotype sits a single base away.

The Qiagen DNeasy kit was used to extract genomic DNA from unsorted PBMCs and from the negatively selected CD4+ and CD8+ fractions. TCR beta CDR3 regions were amplified by immunoSEQ multiplex PCR using primers annealing to V and J segments. A synthetic immune receptor repertoire was used to minimize amplification bias, and any residual bias was removed computationally once sequencing was done. Regarding the original processing steps: Custom Python scripts were used to quantify repertoire diversity as the Shannon entropy index. Unsorted, CD4+ and CD8+ repertoires were analyzed separately, except for combined analyses in which CD4+ and CD8+ sequences were merged in silico. A clone counted as expanded when the clone's frequency after treatment rose at least 2-fold relative to C1D1, and clones undetected at baseline were given a pseudocount of 0.5. Clones with 0 or 1 copy at C1D1 were defined as singleton clones, while clones with 2 or more copies were defined as non-singleton clones. Clones expanded in unsorted samples were assigned a CD4+, CD8+ or unknown annotation through matching of protein sequences in sorted samples from the same patient. Wilcoxon tests on paired samples were used to test diversity changes from C1D1 to C4D1. The table comes from immuneACCESS by way of TCRdb, which keeps in-frame sequences with V and J called. Part of the clones is missing from these tables; in studies checked, under half for an unresolved V gene and the rest for unknown reasons. V and J calls and clone size are copied from that table; D and trimming were computed from the DNA. This sample gives roughly 100,000 clones in total; roughly 89% of them show up just once. The biggest ten clones account for roughly 19% of the sample.

The time point tag for this specimen amounts to: cycle 4 day 1 (C4D1), after more than five weeks of nivolumab. All trial patients had relapsed after autologous stem cell transplantation, with cohorts A, B and C differing in prior brentuximab vedotin exposure. The trial cohort included 55 to 65 patients with relapsed/refractory classical Hodgkin lymphoma, and each patient had a best overall response of complete response, partial response or progressive disease. In the multi-cohort phase II CheckMate 205 trial, trial patients received single-agent nivolumab. An independent review committee assessed best overall response by applying the 2007 International Working Group response criteria. PBMCs from the trial were collected at three points: immediately before nivolumab initiation (C1D1), and during therapy at cycle 2 day 1 and cycle 4 day 1. Peripheral blood was collected in 8 mL Vacutainer Cell Preparation Tubes, from which PBMCs were isolated by centrifugation and then cryopreserved.

The receptor chain draws on TRBV5-4 and TRBJ2-6, with 9 middle bases fitting TRBD1. Sequenced material: peripheral blood mononuclear cells (PBMCs), taken before the fourth cycle of nivolumab. The sequence derives from a human donor with classical Hodgkin lymphoma. Read as DNA, the sequence is TGTGCCAGCAGCTTGGGGGGGACAGGGACTGGGGCCAACGTCCTGACTTTC. Translated, this is CASSLGGTGTGANVLTF.